The table lists the clone carrying this TCR beta chain with a count of one. Antigen specificity is unknown. J lost 5 bases, V lost 0 bases, and 2 bases had no gene match. Germline CDR1 reads SGDLS; CDR2 reads YYNGEE. There are 15 residues in the CDR3. Clones were read by immunoSEQ multiplex PCR, and TCRdb kept only the in-frame ones, dropping some. The table includes roughly 75,000 clones, about 94% detected once. The data are from a study of cytomegalovirus exposure and HLA in healthy donors. Study outcomes and limitations: Researchers reported that a few CMV-associated chains were confirmed in vitro as CMV antigen-specific. The study designated fewer than 200 TCR beta chains cytomegalovirus-associated.

The rearrangement uses TRBV9 and TRBJ2-1; TRBD2 matches at 10 bases. This receptor was taken from a man younger than 35 in good health and CMV-seropositive. Sequenced: PBMCs. The DNA for the CDR3 is TGTGCCAGCAGCGTAGGTCTAGCGGGGGACAATGAGCAGTTCTTC. Translated, it gives CASSVGLAGDNEQFF.